The 28 T cell receptor beta chains listed next were all sequenced from one sample in a study of neurological immune-mediated disorders. TCRdb ran MiXCR on the 5' RACE reads and lists one entry per CDR3 protein. Of tens of thousands of distinct CDR3 sequences listed, about 6% are singletons. The sample taken for sequencing was CD4+ T cells from blood. These receptors were taken from a woman between 40 and 50 years old in good health.

This rearrangement joins TRBV5-1 to TRBJ2-1, with 8 bases identical to TRBD2. CDR3 size: 16 residues. CDR1 and CDR2 from the germline V gene are SGHRS and YFSETQ. Germline trimming cut 4 bases from V and 4 bases from J; bases unmatched to any gene: 10. The CDR3 region has the DNA TGCGCCAGCAGCCGGGGGGGGCAGGGTATTTACAATGAGCAGTTCTTC. This translates into CASSRGGQGIYNEQFF. Combining the CDR3 with reference TRBV5-1 and TRBJ2-1 gives the whole variable domain KAGVTQTPRYLIKTRGQQVTLSCSPISGHRSVSWYQQTPGQGLQFLFEYFSETQRNKGNFPGRFSGRQFSNSRSEMNVSTLELGDSALYLCASSRGGQGIYNEQFFGPGTRLTVL.

This clonotype was detected ten times or more. The V and J genes are TRBV6-2 or TRBV6-3 and TRBJ2-2, with 7 positions matching TRBD2. After removal of 5 bases from V and 4 bases from J, the junction contained 4 bases not matched to a gene. Germline CDR1 reads MNHEY; CDR2 reads SVGEGT. The CDR3 loop spans 14 amino acids. The CDR3 spells CASSRAGATGELFF. CDR3 DNA: TGTGCCAGCAGTCGGGCGGGAGCCACCGGGGAGCTGTTTTTT.

The table lists this clonotype with many counts. This chain links TRBV7-2 with TRBJ2-2; D not certain. Germline lookup yields CDR1 SGHTA and CDR2 FQGNSA. V was pared by 3 bases and J by 7 bases, with 9 bases between. The CDR3 sequence is 13 residues long. CDR3 amino acids: CASSLYIDGELFF. The CDR3 DNA is TGTGCCAGCAGCTTGTATATAGACGGGGAGCTGTTTTTT.

This clonotype was seen repeatedly, ten times or more. The rearrangement links TRBV3-1 to TRBJ2-1; 7 nucleotides line up with TRBD2. Germline-derived CDR1 and CDR2 are LGHDT and YNNKEL (reference sequence). The CDR3 has 14 amino acids. J was trimmed by 1 base and V by 6 bases; bases with no gene match: 3. In DNA form, the CDR3 reads TGTGCCAGCAGGCCTAGCGGATCCTACAATGAGCAGTTCTTC. Protein product: CASRPSGSYNEQFF.

This clonotype showed up many times. The chain is built from TRBV5-1 and TRBJ2-7, with 10 bases identical to TRBD2. Germline V CDR1 and CDR2: SGHRS, YFSETQ. V lost 4 bases, J lost 5 bases, and 9 bases stayed unmatched. This CDR3 is 15 amino acids long. CDR3 sequence: CASSRTGTSVDEQYF. In DNA form, the CDR3 reads TGCGCCAGCAGCCGAACCGGGACTAGCGTGGACGAGCAGTACTTC.

This clonotype was recorded many times. The chain couples TRBV5-1 to TRBJ1-1, with TRBD1 as a possible D gene (5 bases). The CDR3 consists of 17 residues. Between the trimmed V and J ends, which lost 3 bases and 6 bases, there was a span of 24 bases. Germline V gene lookup returns CDR1 SGHRS and CDR2 YFSETQ. This chain's CDR3 is CASSWARGRTVKAEAFF. The CDR3 nucleotides read TGCGCCAGCAGCTGGGCCCGGGGACGGACGGTGAAGGCTGAAGCTTTCTTT. Full variable domain (missing parts from reference TRBV5-1 and TRBJ1-1): KAGVTQTPRYLIKTRGQQVTLSCSPISGHRSVSWYQQTPGQGLQFLFEYFSETQRNKGNFPGRFSGRQFSNSRSEMNVSTLELGDSALYLCASSWARGRTVKAEAFFGQGTRLTVV.

This clonotype has at least ten counts. The chain combines TRBV29-1 with TRBJ2-3, with a tentative D call TRBD2 (6 bases). Trimming left V 1 base short and J 6 bases short, with 8 bases between. CDR3 length: 12 amino acids. Per germline, CDR1 SQVTM and CDR2 ANQGSEA. Written as DNA, the CDR3 is TGCAGCGTTGAAGGGAGCGGGGATACGCAGTATTTT. Protein: CSVEGSGDTQYF.

This clonotype was counted many times. The chain has TRBV20-1 and TRBJ2-2; TRBD2 aligns across 11 bases. Germline trimming cut 0 bases from V and 7 bases from J; bases unmatched to any gene: 7. This CDR3 is 16 amino acids long. Germline values: CDR1 DFQATT, CDR2 SNEGSKA (reference sequence). CDR3 nucleotide sequence: TGCAGTGCTAGAGACCCGACTAGCGGGGCGTTCGGGGAGCTGTTTTTT. Protein: CSARDPTSGAFGELFF.

This clonotype was seen repeatedly, ten times or more. This chain links TRBV5-1 with TRBJ2-1; D is unclear. This CDR3 region has 14 residues. The germline V gene encodes CDR1 SGHRS and CDR2 YFSETQ. Trimming left V 4 bases short and J 3 bases short, with 11 bases between. The CDR3 DNA reads TGCGCCAGCAGCCTCGGGCCCCTCTACAATGAGCAGTTCTTC. Translation: CASSLGPLYNEQFF.

This clonotype appeared many times. The V and J genes are TRBV5-5 and TRBJ1-2; D may be TRBD1 (6 bases). This CDR3 contains 13 residues. CDR1 SGHKS and CDR2 YYEKEE come from the germline V gene (reference sequence). Trimming pared 2 bases from V and 4 bases from J, leaving 9 bases between. CDR3 DNA: TGTGCCAGCAGCTTAGTGGACAGCTATGGCTACACCTTC. Translating gives CASSLVDSYGYTF.

This clonotype came up many times. The V gene is TRBV4-3, the J gene TRBJ2-1; maybe TRBD2 (5 bases). V gave up 0 bases and J gave up 3 bases, with 15 bases separating them. Looked up from germline, CDR1 is LGHNA and CDR2 is YSLEER. This CDR3 has 17 residues. CDR3 in amino acids: CASSQDVRGSFYNEQFF. As DNA, the CDR3 is TGCGCCAGCAGCCAAGATGTCCGCGGGTCCTTCTACAATGAGCAGTTCTTC.

This clonotype was detected ten times or more. The rearrangement links TRBV7-2 to TRBJ1-1; 7 bases agree with TRBD1. There are 12 residues in the CDR3. The V and J ends lost 3 bases and 8 bases, in that order; junction bases with no gene match: 3. Germline CDR1 and CDR2: SGHTA and FQGNSA. This chain's CDR3 is CASSFRGSEAFF. In DNA, the CDR3 is TGTGCCAGCAGCTTCAGGGGGAGCGAAGCTTTCTTT. Combining the CDR3 with reference TRBV7-2 and TRBJ1-1 gives the whole variable domain GAGVSQSPSNKVTEKGKDVELRCDPISGHTALYWYRQSLGQGLEFLIYFQGNSAPDKSGLPSDRFSAERTGGSVSTLTIQRTQQEDSAVYLCASSFRGSEAFFGQGTRLTVV.

This clonotype was detected ten times or more. The V call is TRBV27, the J call TRBJ2-5; D tentatively reads TRBD1 or TRBD2 (6 bases each). Germline V lookup: CDR1 MNHEY, CDR2 SMNVEV (reference sequence). Trimming removed 4 bases at V and 5 bases at J, with 23 bases between. The CDR3 runs 17 residues. The CDR3 region has the DNA TGTGCCAGCAGTTCCCTGGCTTTCGGGGGCGCCAGGGAGACCCAGTACTTC. Its translation: CASSSLAFGGARETQYF.

This clonotype showed up many times. The chain employs TRBV20-1 and TRBJ2-3, with 10 bases identical to TRBD2. With V trimmed by 1 base and J by 3 bases, 4 bases remained unmatched. Per the germline V gene, CDR1 is DFQATT and CDR2 is SNEGSKA (reference sequence). The CDR3 runs 15 residues. CDR3 nucleotide sequence: TGCAGTGCTAGAGTTGTGACTAGCGGGACAGATACGCAGTATTTT. Encoded protein: CSARVVTSGTDTQYF.

This clonotype was detected many times. The V gene is TRBV20-1, the J gene TRBJ2-7; D is possibly TRBD1 (6 bases). The length of the CDR3 is 16 residues. V shed 0 bases and J shed 3 bases, with 18 bases lying between them. Germline V gene lookup returns CDR1 DFQATT and CDR2 SNEGSKA (reference sequence). The CDR3: CSAREEWTARDYEQYF. As DNA, the CDR3 is TGCAGTGCTAGAGAGGAATGGACAGCCAGGGACTACGAGCAGTACTTC.

This clonotype has a count of ten or more. Here the CDR3 reads CASSSALSGTSTDTQYF. The CDR3 coding sequence is TGCGCCAGCAGCTCGGCCCTCTCCGGCACGAGCACAGATACGCAGTATTTT. V usage is TRBV5-1 and J usage is TRBJ2-3; D gene unclear. V was pared by 3 bases and J by 0 bases, with 17 bases between. CDR1 and CDR2 (germline): SGHRS, YFSETQ. The CDR3 runs 17 residues.

V usage is TRBV6-6 and J usage is TRBJ2-1; 7 bases agree with TRBD1. CDR1 MNHNY and CDR2 SVGAGI come from the germline V gene (reference sequence). Unmatched junction bases numbered 4, after V lost 2 bases and J lost 6 bases. This CDR3 has 14 residues. The CDR3 DNA is TGTGCCAGCAGTTACACGACAGGGTCCAATGAGCAGTTCTTC. This gives the protein CASSYTTGSNEQFF.

This clonotype was picked up many times. This chain uses TRBV12-3 or TRBV12-4 with TRBJ1-2; D is uncertain. Trimming removed 7 bases from V and 7 bases from J, with 13 bases in between. There are 12 residues in the CDR3. Here the CDR3 DNA reads TGTGCCAGCACTCCCTCGGAGTCTGGCTACACCTTC. Amino acid sequence: CASTPSESGYTF.

This clonotype was counted at least ten times. The rearrangement joins TRBV20-1 to TRBJ1-1; no definite D call. V was cut by 6 bases and J by 1 base, with 18 bases left in between. This CDR3 comprises 15 residues. From germline, CDR1 is DFQATT and CDR2 SNEGSKA (reference sequence). CDR3 nucleotides: TGCAGTGCAAAGGCAAGAAGCACCCCGAACACTGAAGCTTTCTTT. This gives the protein CSAKARSTPNTEAFF.

The sample holds many counts of this clonotype. The rearrangement links TRBV5-1 to TRBJ2-7; TRBD2 aligns across 7 bases. Germline V gene sequence: CDR1 SGHRS, CDR2 YFSETQ. With 4 bases clipped from V and 0 bases from J, the junction kept 4 bases outside the gene matches. The CDR3 has 14 amino acids. In DNA form, the CDR3 reads TGCGCCAGCAGCCCGGGACTACGCTCCTACGAGCAGTACTTC. This translates into CASSPGLRSYEQYF.

This clonotype was counted many times. The rearrangement joins TRBV20-1 to TRBJ1-6, with D uncertain. The CDR3 runs to 16 residues. V dropped 6 bases and J dropped 0 bases, with 15 bases sitting between them. Germline assignment: CDR1 DFQATT and CDR2 SNEGSKA (reference sequence). The CDR3, as DNA: TGCAGTGCCCGGCGTGTAGAGAGCTCCTATAATTCACCCCTCCACTTT. The encoded protein is CSARRVESSYNSPLHF.

This clonotype has ten or more counts. This chain links TRBV12-3 or TRBV12-4 with TRBJ2-2; D is perhaps TRBD2 (6 bases). The CDR3 length is 14 residues. Trimming took off 6 bases at V and 8 bases at J, with 16 bases between the two ends. The CDR3 DNA reads as TGTGCCAGCAGCCCGGGACTCTCCAGGGGGGAGCTGTTTTTT. Translation gives CASSPGLSRGELFF.

This clonotype came up many times. The rearrangement joins TRBV5-1 to TRBJ2-7, with TRBD2 as a possible D gene (6 bases). CDR1 and CDR2 from the germline V gene are SGHRS and YFSETQ. The CDR3 totals 14 residues. Trimming took 0 bases from V and 5 from J, leaving 12 bases between them. CDR3 residues: CASSLELANHEQYF. The CDR3 DNA reads TGCGCCAGCAGCTTGGAACTAGCTAACCACGAGCAGTACTTC.

This clonotype was observed at least ten times. The J gene is TRBJ2-7, the V gene TRBV20-1, with 12 nucleotides matching TRBD2. The CDR3 has 16 residues. From germline, CDR1 is DFQATT and CDR2 SNEGSKA (reference sequence). The J segment lost 3 bases and the V segment lost 4 bases, leaving 10 bases of the junction unmatched. For the CDR3, the DNA is TGCAGTGCTACCCTAGCGGGAGGGCCCTCGGGCTACGAGCAGTACTTC. Translation: CSATLAGGPSGYEQYF.

A few counts support this clonotype. J is TRBJ1-2 and V is TRBV10-2; weak D call: TRBD1 (5 bases). V was trimmed by 10 bases and J by 1 base, leaving 22 bases between them. CDR1 is WSHSY and CDR2 is SAAADI in the germline V gene. The CDR3 spans 16 residues. The CDR3 nucleotides read TGCGCCACCACAGTAAAAGACGGGACGGATAACTATGGCTACACCTTC. This sequence encodes CATTVKDGTDNYGYTF.

This clonotype has just a few counts. DNA of the CDR3: TGTGCCAGCCTCCGCTCGACGGGGTCGGTGGGGGTGGAGACCCAGTACTTC. This gives the protein CASLRSTGSVGVETQYF. V usage is TRBV6-1 and J usage is TRBJ2-5; D is tentatively TRBD1 or TRBD2 (5 bases each). The V and J ends lost 8 bases and 5 bases respectively, with 27 bases between them. The CDR3 loop spans 17 amino acids. In germline, CDR1 is MNHNS, CDR2 SASEGT.

At least ten counts were recorded for this clonotype. J is TRBJ1-2 and V is TRBV15; no clear D gene. Looked up from germline, CDR1 is LNHNV and CDR2 is YYDKDF (reference sequence). Trimming removed 0 bases from V and 6 bases from J, with 11 bases in between. The CDR3 is 14 amino acids. For the CDR3, the DNA is TGTGCCACCAGCAGAGATGGACCGGAGGATGGCTACACCTTC. Protein product: CATSRDGPEDGYTF.

This clonotype was observed at least ten times. The V gene is TRBV20-1, the J gene TRBJ2-4, with unresolved D. The CDR3 is made up of 16 amino acids. With 0 bases removed from V and 1 base from J, the gap between germline ends came to 13 bases. Germline CDR1 is DFQATT and CDR2 is SNEGSKA (reference sequence). The CDR3 loop is CSARESGDWAKNIQYF. CDR3 in DNA: TGCAGTGCTAGAGAGAGTGGAGACTGGGCCAAAAACATTCAGTACTTC.